Shown below are 15 T cell receptor beta chains from a single sample sequenced in a study of blood T cell repertoires in COVID-19. Here immunoSEQ multiplex PCR was the method, and the copy in TCRdb shows in-frame clones only, minus some. The sample lists about 210,000 clones, 83% occurring once. The sequencing input was peripheral blood. The receptors come from a woman aged 40 to 50 with active or convalescent COVID-19.

The CDR3 nucleotides read TGCGCCAGCAGCGGTGGACAGGGGACGCCTGAAGCTTTCTTT. This translates into CASSGGQGTPEAFF. The chain carries TRBV5-1 and TRBJ1-1; 9 positions match TRBD1. From germline, CDR1 is SGHRS and CDR2 YFSETQ. The CDR3 contains 14 residues. Unmatched junction bases numbered 7, after V lost 4 bases and J lost 6 bases.

The chain employs TRBV6-5 and TRBJ1-2; D remains unclear. This CDR3 is built from 12 residues. Trimming shortened V by 8 bases and J by 8 bases, and 15 bases separated the two germline ends. Germline V CDR1 and CDR2: MNHEY, SVGAGI. CDR3 sequence (DNA): TGTGCCAGCCGACACCAGCTTGAGGGCTACACCTTC. Amino acid sequence: CASRHQLEGYTF.

V usage is TRBV11-3 and J usage is TRBJ1-3, with D hard to call. Trimming took off 5 bases at V and 4 bases at J, with 6 bases between the two ends. The CDR3 runs to 12 residues. CDR1 and CDR2 from the germline V gene are SGHNT and YENEEA. Written as DNA, the CDR3 is TGTGCCAGCAGCCTATCAGGAAACACCATATATTTT. It yields the protein CASSLSGNTIYF.

The chain has TRBV6-5 and TRBJ1-5; D gene ambiguous. The germline CDR1 and CDR2 sequences are MNHEY and SVGAGI. The CDR3 runs to 15 residues. V was clipped by 1 base and J by 0 bases, with 7 bases between them. CDR3 amino acids: CASSYLGDSNQPQHF. The CDR3, as DNA: TGTGCCAGCAGTTACTTGGGAGATAGCAATCAGCCCCAGCATTTT.

This clone appeared a few times. The V and J genes are TRBV10-3 and TRBJ1-5; the match to TRBD1 covers 7 bases. This CDR3 is 13 amino acids long. Germline V gene lookup returns CDR1 ENHRY and CDR2 SYGVKD. With 8 bases clipped from V and 6 bases from J, the junction kept 7 bases outside the gene matches. The CDR3 bases are TGTGCCATCTCGACAGGGACGGGTCAGCCCCAGCATTTT. Translating gives CAISTGTGQPQHF.

This clone was recorded once. This chain links TRBV7-6 with TRBJ2-5; 11 bases align to TRBD1. With V trimmed by 6 bases and J by 4 bases, 7 bases remained unmatched. CDR1 is SGHVS and CDR2 is FNYEAQ in the germline V gene. The CDR3 is 15 amino acids. Written as DNA, the CDR3 is TGTGCCAGCAGTTCCGGGACAGGGGGAGCAGAGACCCAGTACTTC. This codes for CASSSGTGGAETQYF. The whole variable domain, remainder taken from reference TRBV7-6 and TRBJ2-5, is GAGVSQSPRYKVTKRGQDVALRCDPISGHVSLYWYRQALGQGPEFLTYFNYEAQQDKSGLPNDRFSAERPEGSISTLTIQRTEQRDSAMYRCASSSGTGGAETQYFGPGTRLLVL.

The rearrangement joins TRBV28 to TRBJ1-2, with TRBD1 identical over 9 bases. This CDR3 has 15 residues. Germline CDR1 reads MDHEN; CDR2 reads SYDVKM. The V and J ends lost 8 bases and 4 bases, in that order; junction bases with no gene match: 11. CDR3 in DNA: TGTGCCAGCGGAAACAGGGGGCACTCATTCTATGGCTACACCTTC. This translates into CASGNRGHSFYGYTF.

V and J are TRBV7-3 and TRBJ2-3; 8 bases line up with TRBD2. Germline assignment: CDR1 SGHTA and CDR2 FQGTGA. The CDR3 contains 14 residues. Trimming cost V 1 base and J 5 bases; bases outside gene matches: 2. The CDR3 DNA reads TGTGCCAGCAGCTTAATTACTAGCGGAGATACGCAGTATTTT. Translated, it gives CASSLITSGDTQYF.

The chain employs TRBV12-3 or TRBV12-4 and TRBJ1-2; D uncertain. V dropped 3 bases and J dropped 6 bases, with 8 bases sitting between them. CDR3 length: 12 residues. The CDR3 reads CASSFSGNGYTF. DNA of the CDR3: TGTGCCAGCAGTTTTTCCGGGAATGGCTACACCTTC.

This chain connects TRBV6-5 to TRBJ2-3; weak D call: TRBD2 (7 bases). The length of the CDR3 is 15 residues. Germline V gene lookup returns CDR1 MNHEY and CDR2 SVGAGI. V lost 5 bases and J 4 bases, leaving 16 bases between the germline ends. The CDR3 region has the DNA TGTGCCAGCAGTATGGAGGGGGGGGGCGCAGATACGCAGTATTTT. This translates into CASSMEGGGADTQYF.

V is TRBV28 and J is TRBJ2-3; D is perhaps TRBD1 (5 bases). The germline CDR1 and CDR2 sequences are MDHEN and SYDVKM. The CDR3 is 17 amino acids. V lost 6 bases and J 2 bases, leaving 21 bases between the germline ends. CDR3 sequence (DNA): TGTGCCAGCAGCTCAAACAGTGGCAGGGCCTTCACAGATACGCAGTATTTT. It encodes CASSSNSGRAFTDTQYF.

This chain joins TRBV24-1 and TRBJ2-7, with D perhaps TRBD1 (6 bases). Trimming took off 4 bases at V and 7 bases at J, with 25 bases between the two ends. CDR1 KGHDR and CDR2 SFDVKD come from the germline V gene. The CDR3 length is 17 residues. Here the CDR3 DNA reads TGTGCCACCAGTGACCTCCCGGGCAGGGGCCCCCCTGGGGAGCAGTACTTC. This translates into CATSDLPGRGPPGEQYF.

This clone has only a few counts. The chain employs TRBV2 and TRBJ2-7; D might be TRBD1 (5 bases). Germline CDR1 reads SNHLY; CDR2 reads FYNNEI. CDR3 length equals 16 residues. Trimming removed 6 bases from V and 5 bases from J, with 23 bases in between. CDR3 DNA sequence: TGTGCCAGCAGCGACGCCCAGGGCAGGGCCCGCCACGAGCAGTACTTC. Amino acid sequence: CASSDAQGRARHEQYF.

This clone was found once. The V call is TRBV6-1, the J call TRBJ1-5; TRBD1 agrees at 8 bases. Germline assignment: CDR1 MNHNS and CDR2 SASEGT. The CDR3 is 15 amino acids. The trim removed 2 bases at V and 5 bases at J, leaving 5 bases unmatched. This CDR3 is CASSERDRGDQPQHF. The CDR3 nucleotides are TGTGCCAGCAGTGAAAGAGACAGGGGCGATCAGCCCCAGCATTTT.

The chain carries TRBV6-4 and TRBJ2-1; D is perhaps TRBD1 (5 bases). Per germline, CDR1 MRHNA and CDR2 SNTAGT. The CDR3 length is 15 residues. The germline V and J ends were trimmed by 4 bases and 1 base, with 11 bases remaining between them. CDR3 residues: CASSGGSGSYNEQFF. The CDR3 nucleotides are TGTGCCAGCAGTGGTGGGTCAGGGTCCTACAATGAGCAGTTCTTC.